This TCR beta chain was captured by sequencing in a study of post-analysis software for immune sequencing data. At the level of the study: Secondary progressive, relapsing-remitting and progressive-relapsing multiple sclerosis were among the included disease courses. Findings of the study overall: The normalized Chao1 diversity of multiple sclerosis patients was significantly lower than that of controls. F measure clustering grouped samples strongly by preparation batch.

cDNA libraries of TCR beta carried unique molecular identifiers. Input populations of 1 to 10 million T cells gave rise to roughly 0.5 million cDNA molecules. MiXCR, run by TCRdb on the PCR reads, gives a single entry per CDR3 protein. The top ten clones hold more than 4% of a sample with over 250,000 distinct CDR3 sequences, approximately 34% of them seen once. Regarding this clonotype: The antigen is not known.

The sample comprised blood. The sequence derives from a girl between 5 and 17 years old with multiple sclerosis.

CDR3 in amino acids: CAISDEASGRDEQFF. The DNA for the CDR3 is TGTGCCATCAGTGATGAGGCTAGCGGCCGCGATGAGCAGTTCTTC. The gene calls are TRBV10-3 and TRBJ2-1, with 7 bases that match TRBD2. J gave up 8 bases and V 3 bases, and 10 bases lay outside the gene matches. Looked up from germline, CDR1 is ENHRY and CDR2 is SYGVKD. CDR3 length: 15 residues.